This T cell receptor beta chain was retrieved from a study of blood T cells in healthy people across ages. Notes on this clonotype: Antigen specificity is unknown.

The CDR3 length is 12 residues. Germline V gives CDR1 SGHTA, CDR2 FQGNSA. The V and J ends lost 5 bases and 13 bases respectively, with 18 bases between them. Each of the donors had roughly 9.4 milliliters of peripheral blood drawn into EDTA-treated Vacutainer tubes. Study-wide findings and caveats: Estimates of total diversity, which came from one million sequenced T cells, were considered to be underestimates.

Primers used in a second PCR of roughly 7 to 12 cycles were a sample-barcoded 5' primer and a J-beta primer mix. A minimum of 2.5 million CDR3-containing paired-end reads was obtained for each sample. In TCRdb, the 5' RACE reads were re-called with MiXCR into one record per CDR3 protein. The sample lists 600,000 to 1,000,000 distinct CDR3 sequences, 25% occurring once. These same data were also listed under a study on T cells of mothers and their children.

The V call is TRBV7-2, the J call TRBJ2-7; D may match TRBD1 or TRBD2 (5 bases each). This TCR came from a boy under 18 in good health. Sequenced input: blood. CDR3 DNA sequence: TGTGCCAGCAGCCCTCCGGGACGGCCTTCATACTTC. This translates into CASSPPGRPSYF.